Only a few counts were recorded for the clone carrying this T cell receptor (beta chain). Its antigen is unidentified. This entry belongs to a study of response to subunit inactivated influenza vaccine. Study results and caveats: It was the authors' suggestion that each seasonal influenza vaccination recruits few new T cells.

Germline CDR1 and CDR2: DFQATT and SNEGSKA (reference sequence). The CDR3 has 13 amino acids. V gave up 1 base and J gave up 8 bases, with 14 bases separating them. TCRdb itself ran the RT-PCR reads through MiXCR, one entry per CDR3 protein. Altogether approximately 500,000 distinct CDR3 sequences are present, under 15% being singletons, with the ten largest covering around 13%. This sequence joins TRBV20-1 and TRBJ1-2; D not resolved. The receptor was derived from a man aged 50-60 years who received an inactivated influenza vaccine. The material sequenced was PBMCs from blood, taken roughly 45 days after vaccination. The CDR3 spells CSARVGRSEGYTF. The CDR3 DNA follows: TGCAGTGCTAGAGTTGGGCGCTCGGAGGGCTACACCTTC.